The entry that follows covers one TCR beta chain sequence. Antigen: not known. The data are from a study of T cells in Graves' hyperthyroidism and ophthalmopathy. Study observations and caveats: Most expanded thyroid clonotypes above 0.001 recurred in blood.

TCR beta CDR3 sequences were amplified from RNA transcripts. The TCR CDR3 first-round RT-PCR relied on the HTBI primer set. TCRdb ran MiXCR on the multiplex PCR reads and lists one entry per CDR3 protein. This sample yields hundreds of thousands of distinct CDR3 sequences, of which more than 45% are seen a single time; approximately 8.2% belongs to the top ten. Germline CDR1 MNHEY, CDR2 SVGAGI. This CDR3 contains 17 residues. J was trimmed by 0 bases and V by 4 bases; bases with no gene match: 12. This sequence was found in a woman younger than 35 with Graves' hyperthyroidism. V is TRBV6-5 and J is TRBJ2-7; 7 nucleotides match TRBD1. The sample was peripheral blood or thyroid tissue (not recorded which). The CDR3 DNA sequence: TGTGCCAGCAGTTCCCGCCTAGGGGACAGACTCTCCTACGAGCAGTACTTC. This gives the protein CASSSRLGDRLSYEQYF.